Each of the 20 T cell receptor beta chains below was sequenced from the same sample in a study of blood T cells in healthy people across ages. A second PCR, run for roughly 7 to 12 cycles, used a sample-barcoded 5' primer plus a J-beta primer mix. In TCRdb, the 5' RACE reads were re-called with MiXCR into one record per CDR3 protein. The sample includes 1.5 million to 2 million distinct CDR3 sequences, more than 35% of them seen just once. What was sequenced was blood. These receptors all come from a human donor in good health.

This clonotype was seen a handful of times. This may be a read error, as it is one base from a much larger clone. V is TRBV12-3 or TRBV12-4 and J is TRBJ2-7; D is uncertain. Trimming left V 6 bases short and J 3 bases short, with 9 bases between. The CDR3 runs to 12 residues. For the CDR3, the DNA is TGTGCCAGCAGCCATGACCGCTACGAGCAGTACTTC. Translated: CASSHDRYEQYF.

This clonotype was detected ten times or more. The junction differs from germline at one of its ends, possibly a read error. The gene calls are TRBV12-3 or TRBV12-4 and TRBJ1-2; D ambiguous. The CDR3 has 12 amino acids. CDR3 loop: CASSLAQGGYTF. CDR3 sequence (DNA): TGTGCCAGCAGCTTAGCACAAGGAGGCTACACCTTC.

This clonotype showed up just a few times. The chain recombines TRBV12-3 or TRBV12-4 with TRBJ1-1, with D possibly being TRBD1 (6 bases). The CDR3 contains 14 residues. Between the trimmed V and J ends, which lost 3 bases and 1 base, there was a span of 9 bases. CDR3 sequence (DNA): TGTGCCAGCAGTTTCGGACAGTCGAACACTGAAGCTTTCTTT. Translated, it gives CASSFGQSNTEAFF.

Only a few counts were recorded for this clonotype. The chain joins TRBV5-4 to TRBJ1-4; maybe TRBD1 (5 bases). V lost 0 bases and J lost 6, with 9 bases in between. CDR1 and CDR2 (germline): SGHNT, YYREEE (reference sequence). The CDR3 has 14 amino acids. The CDR3 loop is CASSLAGQDEKLFF. The CDR3, as DNA: TGTGCCAGCAGCTTGGCGGGGCAAGATGAAAAACTGTTTTTT.

This chain links TRBV20-1 with TRBJ2-3; possibly TRBD2 for D (5 bases). The CDR3 has 14 residues. Trimming shortened V by 0 bases and J by 5 bases, and 12 bases separated the two germline ends. In germline, CDR1 is DFQATT, CDR2 SNEGSKA (reference sequence). DNA for the CDR3: TGCAGTGCTAGAGATTTTGGCGCGGGAGATACGCAGTATTTT. Protein: CSARDFGAGDTQYF.

This clonotype was recorded a few times. Here the CDR3 reads CSPGGRVNTEAFF. The CDR3 DNA reads as TGCAGCCCAGGGGGCCGGGTGAACACTGAAGCTTTCTTT. V is TRBV20-1 and J is TRBJ1-1; 8 nucleotides align to TRBD1. The CDR3 has 13 residues. Germline CDR1 is DFQATT and CDR2 is SNEGSKA (reference sequence).

The chain couples TRBV5-5 to TRBJ2-1; TRBD1 agrees at 8 bases. The junction had 8 bases not matched to a gene; V was cut back by 3 bases and J by 3 bases. The length of the CDR3 is 16 residues. Germline assignment: CDR1 SGHKS and CDR2 YYEKEE (reference sequence). The CDR3 here is CASSSNRGYDYNEQFF. CDR3 nucleotide sequence: TGTGCCAGCAGCTCGAACAGGGGGTATGACTACAATGAGCAGTTCTTC. Full variable domain (remainder filled in from reference TRBV5-5 and TRBJ2-1): DAGVTQSPTHLIKTRGQQVTLRCSPISGHKSVSWYQQVLGQGPQFIFQYYEKEERGRGNFPDRFSARQFPNYSSELNVNALLLGDSALYLCASSSNRGYDYNEQFFGPGTRLTVL.

This chain links TRBV20-1 with TRBJ1-5; 8 bases match TRBD1. V was pared by 6 bases and J by 0 bases, with 16 bases of the junction left unmatched. Germline CDR1 is DFQATT and CDR2 is SNEGSKA (reference sequence). The CDR3 consists of 18 residues. CDR3 bases: TGCAGTGCACCAAGGACAGGGCGAAGCATAGATAGCAATCAGCCCCAGCATTTT. Amino acid sequence: CSAPRTGRSIDSNQPQHF.

This sequence joins TRBV20-1 and TRBJ1-2; maybe TRBD1 (6 bases). The CDR3 consists of 13 residues. V was pared by 4 bases and J by 0 bases, with 9 bases between. Looked up from germline, CDR1 is DFQATT and CDR2 is SNEGSKA (reference sequence). The chain's CDR3 is CSATDRTNYGYTF. In nucleotides, the CDR3 is TGCAGTGCTACCGACAGGACTAACTATGGCTACACCTTC.

This chain uses TRBV7-2 with TRBJ2-1; TRBD2 agrees at 10 bases. The J call is doubtful: the DNA matches TRBJ2-7 better. The CDR3 totals 16 residues. Germline loops: CDR1 SGHTA, CDR2 FQGNSA. The CDR3 DNA sequence: TGTGCCAGCAGCTCAAAACTAGCGGGGCGCTACAATGAGCAGTACTTC. It codes for CASSSKLAGRYNEQYF.

Notes on this clonotype: With a much larger clone just one base away, this may be a read error. The rearrangement links TRBV5-1 to TRBJ2-1; tentative D call: TRBD2 (6 bases). CDR1 is SGHRS and CDR2 is YFSETQ in the germline V gene. The CDR3 totals 14 residues. The DNA of the CDR3 is TGCGCCGGCAGCGGGTACGGGTCAGGCGATGAGCAGTTCTTC. Encoded protein: CAGSGYGSGDEQFF. The entire variable domain, with the rest obtained from reference TRBV5-1 and TRBJ2-1, is as follows: KAGVTQTPRYLIKTRGQQVTLSCSPISGHRSVSWYQQTPGQGLQFLFEYFSETQRNKGNFPGRFSGRQFSNSRSEMNVSTLELGDSALYLCAGSGYGSGDEQFFGPGTRLTVL.

In this sample, this clonotype turned up a few times. The rearrangement links TRBV20-1 to TRBJ2-4, with D perhaps TRBD1 or TRBD2 (6 bases each). V was pared by 0 bases and J by 5 bases, with 17 bases between. The CDR3 runs 16 residues. Germline V gives CDR1 DFQATT, CDR2 SNEGSKA (reference sequence). The CDR3 coding sequence is TGCAGTGCTAGAGATATCGGGGGCGTACGGGAAAACATTCAGTACTTC. Its translation is CSARDIGGVRENIQYF.

This clonotype has more than one count but fewer than ten. V is TRBV4-3 and J is TRBJ1-4; 10 nucleotides align to TRBD1. The CDR3 is 16 residues long. The V and J ends lost 1 base and 5 bases, in that order; junction bases with no gene match: 4. Germline V gene data show CDR1 as LGHNA and CDR2 as YSLEER. CDR3 in amino acids: CASSQGGQGTNEKLFF. In DNA, the CDR3 is TGCGCCAGCAGCCAAGGGGGACAGGGGACCAATGAAAAACTGTTTTTT.

V usage is TRBV12-3 or TRBV12-4 and J usage is TRBJ2-5; a possible D gene is TRBD2 (5 bases). V lost 1 base and J lost 5, with 11 bases in between. This CDR3 spans 14 amino acids. The CDR3: CASSLGGAVETQYF. CDR3 nucleotides: TGTGCCAGCAGTTTAGGGGGAGCCGTCGAGACCCAGTACTTC.

This chain joins TRBV2 and TRBJ1-5, with TRBD1 identical over 7 bases. Germline trimming cut 5 bases from V and 7 bases from J; bases unmatched to any gene: 8. The CDR3 loop spans 14 amino acids. The V gene's germline CDR1 is SNHLY and CDR2 FYNNEI. The CDR3 region is CASSQGVQGQPQHF. CDR3 DNA sequence: TGTGCCAGCAGTCAGGGGGTTCAGGGGCAGCCCCAGCATTTT. The full variable domain, with the rest looked up from reference TRBV2 and TRBJ1-5, is EPEVTQTPSHQVTQMGQEVILRCVPISNHLYFYWYRQILGQKVEFLVSFYNNEISEKSEIFDDQFSVERPDGSNFTLKIRSTKLEDSAMYFCASSQGVQGQPQHFGDGTRLSIL.

This rearrangement joins TRBV28 to TRBJ2-7; the D is unclear. The CDR3 is 14 amino acids. CDR1 is MDHEN, CDR2 SYDVKM, per germline. Trimming shortened V by 4 bases and J by 2 bases, and 12 bases separated the two germline ends. The CDR3 sequence: CASSSPTEPYEQYF. The CDR3 region has the DNA TGTGCCAGCAGTTCTCCGACTGAGCCCTACGAGCAGTACTTC.

The rearrangement uses TRBV5-1 and TRBJ2-5; D possibly uses TRBD1 or TRBD2 (6 bases each). V lost 2 bases to trimming and J lost 5 bases, with 19 bases between them. CDR3 length equals 16 residues. CDR1 is SGHRS and CDR2 is YFSETQ in the germline V gene. As DNA, the CDR3 is TGCGCCAGCAGCTTATCCGTAGGAGGGGGGAAGGAGACCCAGTACTTC. Its protein is CASSLSVGGGKETQYF.

This chain connects TRBV29-1 to TRBJ2-3; 9 bases align to TRBD2. Germline V gives CDR1 SQVTM, CDR2 ANQGSEA. The CDR3 is 16 amino acids. Losses at the gene ends were 2 bases for V and 2 bases for J; bases not matched to a gene: 8. The CDR3 nucleotides are TGCAGCGTTGAACTTTTAGCGGGGGTTTCCACAGATACGCAGTATTTT. Encoded protein: CSVELLAGVSTDTQYF.

The rearrangement joins TRBV5-1 to TRBJ2-3, with 12 bases that match TRBD2. Unmatched junction bases numbered 4, after V lost 4 bases and J lost 1 base. The CDR3 is made up of 16 amino acids. Germline V CDR1 and CDR2: SGHRS, YFSETQ. CDR3 sequence reads: CASSERLAGGTDTQYF. CDR3 nucleotide sequence: TGCGCCAGCAGCGAAAGACTAGCGGGGGGCACAGATACGCAGTATTTT.

Comments on this clonotype: Compared with germline, one end of the junction differs, possibly owing to a read error. The V and J genes are TRBV15 and TRBJ2-7; 11 nucleotides align to TRBD1. CDR3 length: 14 residues. Germline V lookup: CDR1 LNHNV, CDR2 YYDKDF (reference sequence). The CDR3 DNA reads TGTGCCACCAGCCCAAGGACAGGGGGCTACGAGCAGCACTTC. Translated: CATSPRTGGYEQHF.